What follows describes a single T cell receptor (beta chain). Its matching antigen is unknown. V was trimmed by 8 bases and J by 2 bases, leaving 13 bases between them. This CDR3 contains 13 residues. This specimen comes from a study of cytomegalovirus exposure and HLA in healthy donors. Whole-study findings and limits: Later analysis found that TCR beta chains associated with HLA were more clonally expanded than other, equally common chains. The study dropped some indistinguishable V segments, TRBV6-2 and TRBV6-3 among them. Several of the most significant clusters appeared, in a later analysis, to be linked to common viral pathogens.

PCR amplification relied on 60 Vbeta primers (plus 13 Jbeta primers). In the study's own analysis: About 12 million of the roughly 80 million unique TCR beta chains counted in a later analysis were shared. This table comes from immunoSEQ multiplex PCR, and its TCRdb copy is limited to in-frame clones, with some not included. For V, J and clone size, that table is used; D and trimming come from the DNA. The data contain some 120,000 clones, approximately 80% of them seen just once; the ten biggest clones take up about 3.8%. The sequenced sample was PBMCs. The sequence derives from a woman aged 30 to 39 in good health and CMV-seronegative. This chain joins TRBV23-1 and TRBJ2-7; D is unclear. TRBV23-1 qualifies as an ORF whose function is uncertain. The CDR3 reads CASRPQDTYEQYF. The CDR3 nucleotides are TGCGCCAGCCGCCCACAAGACACCTACGAGCAGTACTTC.